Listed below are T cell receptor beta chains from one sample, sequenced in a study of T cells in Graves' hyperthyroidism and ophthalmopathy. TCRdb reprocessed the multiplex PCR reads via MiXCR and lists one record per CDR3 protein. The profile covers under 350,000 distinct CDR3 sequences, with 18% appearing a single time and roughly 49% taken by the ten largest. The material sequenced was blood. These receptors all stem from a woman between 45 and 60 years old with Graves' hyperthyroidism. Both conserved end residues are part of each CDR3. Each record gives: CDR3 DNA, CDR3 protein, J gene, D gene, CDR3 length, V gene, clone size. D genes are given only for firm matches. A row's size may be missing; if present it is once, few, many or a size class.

TGTGCCAGCAGCCCGTTAAGGTCCCAAGAGACCCAGTACTTC,CASSPLRSQETQYF,TRBJ2-5,.,14,TRBV12-3/TRBV12-4,many
TGTGCCAGCAGTGGACAGGGCGGGAGCGACACTGAAGCTTTCTTT,CASSGQGGSDTEAFF,TRBJ1-1,TRBD1,15,TRBV6-1,few
TGTGCCACCAAGGCGGGGGGTGAGCAGTACTTC,CATKAGGEQYF,TRBJ2-7,TRBD2,11,TRBV10-3,.
TGTGCCAGCACCTACAGAGTGGTCAGGGAGGGAAAAGATACGCAGTATTTT,CASTYRVVREGKDTQYF,TRBJ2-3,TRBD2,17,TRBV7-2,.
TGTGCCAGCAGAAAAGAGGGGCCCGGACCTTTCTCCTACGAGCAGTACTTC,CASRKEGPGPFSYEQYF,TRBJ2-7,.,17,TRBV6-1,few
TGTGCCAGCTCACTGGCTTCAGATACGCAGTATTTT,CASSLASDTQYF,TRBJ2-3,.,12,TRBV18,.
TGTGCCACCAATTGGGGGGGAATGAACACTGAAGCTTTCTTT,CATNWGGMNTEAFF,TRBJ1-1,.,14,TRBV12-3/TRBV12-4,many
TGCAGCGTTGGGGGGTCCGGGGAGCTGTTTTTT,CSVGGSGELFF,TRBJ2-2,.,11,TRBV29-1,.
TGTGCCTGGGGCCCCAACTACAATGAGCAGTTCTTC,CAWGPNYNEQFF,TRBJ2-1,.,12,TRBV30,.
TGTGCCACCAGACCTAGCGGGAGGGCCTACGAGCAGTACTTC,CATRPSGRAYEQYF,TRBJ2-7,TRBD2,14,TRBV6-7,few
TGTGCCAGCAGCCCCGCGGGACTAGCAGGAGATACGCAGTATTTT,CASSPAGLAGDTQYF,TRBJ2-3,TRBD2,15,TRBV7-8,few
TGTGCCAGCAGTTTGGGGGAGTTGACAGATACGCAGTATTTT,CASSLGELTDTQYF,TRBJ2-3,.,14,TRBV28,many
TGTGCCAGCAGCCAAGGGACACCGAACACCGGGGAGCTGTTTTTT,CASSQGTPNTGELFF,TRBJ2-2,.,15,TRBV14,many
TGTGCCAGCGGTTCGACAGGGTCCCAAGGTGAAAAACTGTTTTTT,CASGSTGSQGEKLFF,TRBJ1-4,TRBD1,15,TRBV6-9,.
TGCAGTGCTAGAGAAGACAGGGGGGTCTACGAGCAGTACTTC,CSAREDRGVYEQYF,TRBJ2-7,TRBD1,14,TRBV20-1,few
TGTGCCATCAGTCCTCGGGGTAGTTCCTTACTTTTCCACTATGGCTACACCTTC,CAISPRGSSLLFHYGYTF,TRBJ1-2,.,18,TRBV10-3,few
TGTGCCAGCAGTTTAGGCGGGACTACAGATACGCAGTATTTT,CASSLGGTTDTQYF,TRBJ2-3,.,14,TRBV12-3/TRBV12-4,.
TGTGCCAGCACTAGGCCGGGATGGGAGCAGTACTTC,CASTRPGWEQYF,TRBJ2-7,.,12,TRBV12-3/TRBV12-4,once
TGTGCCAGCAGCTCCGGGGCGAGCACGGACGTCCCCAATGAAAAACTGTTTTTT,CASSSGASTDVPNEKLFF,TRBJ1-4,.,18,TRBV12-3/TRBV12-4,many
TGTGCCAGCAGTTCCACGGGGGATAGCACAGATACGCAGTATTTT,CASSSTGDSTDTQYF,TRBJ2-3,.,15,TRBV5-6,.
TGTGCCAGCAGTCACAGGGGAGGTACGCAGTATTTT,CASSHRGGTQYF,TRBJ2-3,.,12,TRBV5-8,many
TGTGCCAGCAGTTTAGGGCAGGGGAATGAAGCTTTCTTT,CASSLGQGNEAFF,TRBJ1-1,.,13,TRBV12-3/TRBV12-4,many
TGCGCCAGCAGCCTGAGTGCGGCGAGCTCCTACAATGAGCAGTTCTTC,CASSLSAASSYNEQFF,TRBJ2-1,.,16,TRBV5-1,.
TGTGCCAGCTCAGAACCGGGACGGATGAATCAGCCCCAGCATTTT,CASSEPGRMNQPQHF,TRBJ1-5,.,15,TRBV18,few
TGTGCCAGCAGCTCCCATCAGGGGGTCTATGGCTACACCTTC,CASSSHQGVYGYTF,TRBJ1-2,TRBD1,14,TRBV5-5,many
TGTGCCAGCAGTTACGAGGTCAGCTACAATGAGCAGTTCTTC,CASSYEVSYNEQFF,TRBJ2-1,.,14,TRBV6-2/TRBV6-3,.
TGTGCCAGCAGCCGAGCCGGGGCAGATACGCAGTATTTT,CASSRAGADTQYF,TRBJ2-3,.,13,TRBV3-1,.
TGTGCCAGCAGCTATGGGACAGGGGGGAGTAGCTACACCTTC,CASSYGTGGSSYTF,TRBJ1-2,TRBD1,14,TRBV5-6,.
TGTGCCAGCAGCCCGGGGGACAGGGACTACAATGAGCAGTTCTTC,CASSPGDRDYNEQFF,TRBJ2-1,TRBD1,15,TRBV11-2,.
TGTGCCAGCAGCTTAATCCGCGCCGGGAATGAGCAGTTCTTC,CASSLIRAGNEQFF,TRBJ2-1,.,14,TRBV11-2,.
TGCGCCAGCAGCCACGGGTCGACGAACACCGGGGAGCTGTTTTTT,CASSHGSTNTGELFF,TRBJ2-2,.,15,TRBV5-1,many
TGTGCCACCAGCAGAGGGCAGGGGGTAGGCTACACCTTC,CATSRGQGVGYTF,TRBJ1-2,TRBD1,13,TRBV15,.
TGTGCCAGCAGTGCGGGAGACACCGGGGAGCTGTTTTTT,CASSAGDTGELFF,TRBJ2-2,.,13,TRBV6-1,.
TGTGCCAGCAGTGAAGCGCTTCGAGGGGCAGATACGCAGTATTTT,CASSEALRGADTQYF,TRBJ2-3,.,15,TRBV2,many
TGTGCCAGCAGCTTAAATGCGGGTTTCGGCACAGATACGCAGTATTTT,CASSLNAGFGTDTQYF,TRBJ2-3,.,16,TRBV7-3,.
TGCAGTGCTAGGCGGGGGCTAGATAATGAAAAACTGTTTTTT,CSARRGLDNEKLFF,TRBJ1-4,.,14,TRBV20-1,.
TGTGCCTGGAGTGTACGGGACAGGGGGGTCACTGAAGCTTTCTTT,CAWSVRDRGVTEAFF,TRBJ1-1,TRBD1,15,TRBV30,many
TGTGCCAGCAGGCGCGGGACAGGGAGAGATGGCACTGAAGCTTTCTTT,CASRRGTGRDGTEAFF,TRBJ1-1,TRBD1,16,TRBV12-3/TRBV12-4,many
TGTGCCACCAGCGGAGGGACTAGCGGGAGTCACGAGCAGTACTTC,CATSGGTSGSHEQYF,TRBJ2-7,TRBD2,15,TRBV15,few
TGTGCCAGCAGCCACGGGCGGGGTGAGCCCCAGCATTTT,CASSHGRGEPQHF,TRBJ1-5,.,13,TRBV7-6,many
TGTGCGGGGGGACCTGTCCCCTACGAGCAGTACTTC,CAGGPVPYEQYF,TRBJ2-7,.,12,TRBV5-5,.
TGTGCCAGCAGCCCTCAAGGGGAGAACACTGAAGCTTTCTTT,CASSPQGENTEAFF,TRBJ1-1,.,14,TRBV3-1,many